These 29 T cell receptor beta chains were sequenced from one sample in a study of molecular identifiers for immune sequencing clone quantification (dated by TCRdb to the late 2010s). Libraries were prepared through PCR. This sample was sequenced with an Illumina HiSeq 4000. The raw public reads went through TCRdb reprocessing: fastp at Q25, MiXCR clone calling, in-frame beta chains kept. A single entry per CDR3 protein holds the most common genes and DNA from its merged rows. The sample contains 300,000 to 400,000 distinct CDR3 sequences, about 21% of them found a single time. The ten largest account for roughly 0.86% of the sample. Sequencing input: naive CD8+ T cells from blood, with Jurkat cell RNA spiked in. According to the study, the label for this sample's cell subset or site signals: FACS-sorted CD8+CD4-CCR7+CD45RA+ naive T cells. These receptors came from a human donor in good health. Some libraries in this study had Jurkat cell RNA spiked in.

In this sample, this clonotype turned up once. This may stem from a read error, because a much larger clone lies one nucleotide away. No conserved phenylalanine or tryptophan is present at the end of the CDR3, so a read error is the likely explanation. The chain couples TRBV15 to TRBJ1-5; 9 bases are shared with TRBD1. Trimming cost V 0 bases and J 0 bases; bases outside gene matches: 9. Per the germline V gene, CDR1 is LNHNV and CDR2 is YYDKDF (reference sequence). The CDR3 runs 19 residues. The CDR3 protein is CATSRETGGVGYSNQPQHL. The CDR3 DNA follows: TGTGCCACCAGCAGAGAAACAGGGGGCGTAGGCTATAGCAATCAGCCCCAGCATCTT.

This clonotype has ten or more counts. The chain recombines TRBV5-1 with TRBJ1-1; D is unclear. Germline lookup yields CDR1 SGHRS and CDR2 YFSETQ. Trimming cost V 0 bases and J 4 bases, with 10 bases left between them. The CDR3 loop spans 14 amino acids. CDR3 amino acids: CASSLAYLGTEAFF. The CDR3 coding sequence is TGCGCCAGCAGCTTGGCCTATTTGGGCACTGAAGCTTTCTTT.

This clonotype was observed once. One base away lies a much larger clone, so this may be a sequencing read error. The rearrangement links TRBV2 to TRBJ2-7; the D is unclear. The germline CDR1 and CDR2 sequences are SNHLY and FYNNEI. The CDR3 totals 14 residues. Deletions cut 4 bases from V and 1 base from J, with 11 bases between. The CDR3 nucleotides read TGTGCCAGCAGTGGAAGTCCCGCGTCCTACGAGCAGTACTTC. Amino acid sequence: CASSGSPASYEQYF.

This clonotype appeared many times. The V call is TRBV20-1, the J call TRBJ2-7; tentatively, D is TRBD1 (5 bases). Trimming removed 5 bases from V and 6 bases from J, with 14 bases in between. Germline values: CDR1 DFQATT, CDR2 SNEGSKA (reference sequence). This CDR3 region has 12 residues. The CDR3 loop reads CSASSTAGEQYF. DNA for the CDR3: TGCAGTGCTTCTTCGACAGCCGGCGAGCAGTACTTC.

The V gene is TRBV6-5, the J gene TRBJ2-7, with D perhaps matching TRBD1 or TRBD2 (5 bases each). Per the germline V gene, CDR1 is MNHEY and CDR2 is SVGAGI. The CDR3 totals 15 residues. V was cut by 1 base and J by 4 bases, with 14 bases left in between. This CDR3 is CASSYYRDRIYEQYF. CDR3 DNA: TGTGCCAGCAGTTACTACCGGGACCGAATTTACGAGCAGTACTTC.

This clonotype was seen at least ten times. As DNA, the CDR3 is TGTGCCAGCAGCCCCGACCGGACGGCGACGGTACTCTATGGCTACACCTTC. As protein: CASSPDRTATVLYGYTF. J is TRBJ1-2 and V is TRBV7-9; D unresolved. This CDR3 is built from 17 residues. V was trimmed by 5 bases and J by 4 bases, leaving 23 bases between them. In germline, CDR1 is SEHNR, CDR2 FQNEAQ (reference sequence). The full variable domain, with the rest looked up from reference TRBV7-9 and TRBJ1-2, is DTGVSQNPRHKITKRGQNVTFRCDPISEHNRLYWYRQTLGQGPEFLTYFQNEAQLEKSRLLSDRFSAERPKGSFSTLEIQRTEQGDSAMYLCASSPDRTATVLYGYTFGSGTRLTVV.

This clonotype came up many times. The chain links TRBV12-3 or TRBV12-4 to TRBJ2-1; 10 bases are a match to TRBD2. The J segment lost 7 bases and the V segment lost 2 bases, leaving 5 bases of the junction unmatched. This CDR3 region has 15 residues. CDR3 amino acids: CASSLLAGVFNEQFF. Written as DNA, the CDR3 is TGTGCCAGCAGTTTACTAGCGGGAGTTTTTAATGAGCAGTTCTTC.

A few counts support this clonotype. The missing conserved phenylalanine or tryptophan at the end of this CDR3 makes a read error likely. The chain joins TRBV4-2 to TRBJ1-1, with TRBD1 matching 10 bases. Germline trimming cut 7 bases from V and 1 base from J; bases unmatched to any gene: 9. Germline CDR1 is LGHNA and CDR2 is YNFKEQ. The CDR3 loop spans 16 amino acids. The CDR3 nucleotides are TGTGCCAGCATCCCACACCGGGACAGGGGGAACACTGAAGCTTTCTGT. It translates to CASIPHRDRGNTEAFC.

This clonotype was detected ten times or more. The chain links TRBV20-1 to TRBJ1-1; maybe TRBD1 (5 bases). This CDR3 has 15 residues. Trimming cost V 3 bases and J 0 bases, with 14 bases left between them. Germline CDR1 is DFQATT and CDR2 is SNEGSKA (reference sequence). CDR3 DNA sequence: TGCAGTGCTAGTTGGGTTGACAGCCTGAACACTGAAGCTTTCTTT. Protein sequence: CSASWVDSLNTEAFF.

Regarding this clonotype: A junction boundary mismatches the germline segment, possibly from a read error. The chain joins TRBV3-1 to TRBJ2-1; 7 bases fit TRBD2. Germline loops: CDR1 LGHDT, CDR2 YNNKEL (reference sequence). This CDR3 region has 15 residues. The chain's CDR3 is CASSKTSRTYTEQFF. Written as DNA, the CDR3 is TGTGCCAGCAGCAAGACTAGCAGAACCTACACTGAGCAGTTCTTC.

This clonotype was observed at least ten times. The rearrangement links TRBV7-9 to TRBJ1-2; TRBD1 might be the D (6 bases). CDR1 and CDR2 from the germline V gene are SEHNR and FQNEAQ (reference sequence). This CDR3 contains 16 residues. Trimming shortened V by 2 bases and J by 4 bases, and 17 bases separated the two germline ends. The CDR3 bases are TGTGCCAGCAGCTTACCGACAGGAGGTGAGGCCTATGGCTACACCTTC. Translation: CASSLPTGGEAYGYTF.

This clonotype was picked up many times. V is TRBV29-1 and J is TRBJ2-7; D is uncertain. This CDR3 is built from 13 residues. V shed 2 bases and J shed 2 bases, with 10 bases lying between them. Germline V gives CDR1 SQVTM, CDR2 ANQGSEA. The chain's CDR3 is CSVEIGSTYEQYF. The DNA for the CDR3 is TGCAGCGTTGAAATCGGCAGTACCTACGAGCAGTACTTC.

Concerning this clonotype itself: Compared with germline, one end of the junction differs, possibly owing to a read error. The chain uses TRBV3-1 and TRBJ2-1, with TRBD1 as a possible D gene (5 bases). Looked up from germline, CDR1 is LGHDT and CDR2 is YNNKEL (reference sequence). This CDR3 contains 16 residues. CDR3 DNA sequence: TGTGCCAGCAGCCAAGACGAGACAGATTCCTACAATGTGCAGTTCTTC. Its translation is CASSQDETDSYNVQFF.

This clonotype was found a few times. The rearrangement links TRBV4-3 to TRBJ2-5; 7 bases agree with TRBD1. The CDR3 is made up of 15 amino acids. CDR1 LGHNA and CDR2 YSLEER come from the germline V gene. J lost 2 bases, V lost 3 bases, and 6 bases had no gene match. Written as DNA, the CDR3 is TGCGCCAGCAGCCACATCTACAGGGGTCAAGAGACCCAGTACTTC. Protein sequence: CASSHIYRGQETQYF.

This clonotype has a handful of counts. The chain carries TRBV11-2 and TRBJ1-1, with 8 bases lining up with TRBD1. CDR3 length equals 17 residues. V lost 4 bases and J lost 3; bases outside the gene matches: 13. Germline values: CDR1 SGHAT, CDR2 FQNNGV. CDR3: CASSYDKDRAIDTEAFF. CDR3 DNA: TGTGCCAGCAGCTACGACAAGGACAGGGCGATTGACACTGAAGCTTTCTTT.

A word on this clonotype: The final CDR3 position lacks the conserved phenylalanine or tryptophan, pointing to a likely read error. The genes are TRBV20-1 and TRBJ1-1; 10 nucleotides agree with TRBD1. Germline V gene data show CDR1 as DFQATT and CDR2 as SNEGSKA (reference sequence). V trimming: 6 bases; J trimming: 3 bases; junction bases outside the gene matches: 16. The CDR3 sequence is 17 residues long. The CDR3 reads CSAEDRGNKFGYTEAFL. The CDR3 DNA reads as TGCAGTGCAGAGGACAGGGGGAACAAATTTGGGTACACTGAAGCTTTCCTT.

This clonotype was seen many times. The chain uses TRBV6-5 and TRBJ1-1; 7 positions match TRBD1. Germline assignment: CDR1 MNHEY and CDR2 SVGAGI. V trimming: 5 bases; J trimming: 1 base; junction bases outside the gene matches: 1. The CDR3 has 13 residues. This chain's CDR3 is CASSRDRNTEAFF. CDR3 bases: TGTGCCAGCAGTAGGGACAGGAACACTGAAGCTTTCTTT.

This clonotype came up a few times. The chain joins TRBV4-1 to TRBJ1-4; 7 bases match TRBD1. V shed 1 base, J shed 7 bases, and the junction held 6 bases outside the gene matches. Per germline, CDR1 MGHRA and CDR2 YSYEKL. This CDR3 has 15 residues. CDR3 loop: CASSQGTGLGEKLFF. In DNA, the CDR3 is TGCGCCAGCAGCCAAGGGACAGGTCTAGGTGAAAAACTGTTTTTT.

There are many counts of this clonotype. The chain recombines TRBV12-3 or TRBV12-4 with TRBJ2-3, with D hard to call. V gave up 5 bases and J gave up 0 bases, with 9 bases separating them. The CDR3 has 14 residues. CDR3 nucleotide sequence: TGTGCCAGCAGTCTCAAAGGAAGCACAGATACGCAGTATTTT. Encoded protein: CASSLKGSTDTQYF.

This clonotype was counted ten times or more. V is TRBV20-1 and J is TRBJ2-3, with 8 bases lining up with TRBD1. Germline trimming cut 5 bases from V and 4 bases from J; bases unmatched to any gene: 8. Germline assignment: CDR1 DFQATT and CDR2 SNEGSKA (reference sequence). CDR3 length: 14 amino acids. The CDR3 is CSASRGLHPDTQYF. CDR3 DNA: TGCAGTGCTTCCAGGGGGCTCCATCCAGATACGCAGTATTTT.

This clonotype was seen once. CDR3 DNA sequence: TGTGCCAGCAGCCCCACCCGGTCCAGGACTAGCGGGAGAGGGTCAGATACGCAGTATTTT. This gives the protein CASSPTRSRTSGRGSDTQYF. The chain recombines TRBV7-6 with TRBJ2-3; 13 bases line up with TRBD2. Germline V lookup: CDR1 SGHVS, CDR2 FNYEAQ. CDR3 length: 20 residues. Trimming removed 5 bases from V and 4 bases from J; junction bases left unmatched: 18.

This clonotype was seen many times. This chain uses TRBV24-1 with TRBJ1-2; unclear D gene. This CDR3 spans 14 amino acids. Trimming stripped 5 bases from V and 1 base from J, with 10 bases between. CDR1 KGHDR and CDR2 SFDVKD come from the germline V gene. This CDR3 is CATSGPTHNYGYTF. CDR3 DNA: TGTGCCACCAGTGGCCCGACACATAACTATGGCTACACCTTC.

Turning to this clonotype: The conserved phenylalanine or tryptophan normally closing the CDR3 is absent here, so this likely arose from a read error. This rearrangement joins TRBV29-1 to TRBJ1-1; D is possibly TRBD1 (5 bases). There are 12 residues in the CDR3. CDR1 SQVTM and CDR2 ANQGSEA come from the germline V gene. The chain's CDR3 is CSDLSRVTVAFS. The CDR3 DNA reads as TGCAGCGACCTATCCAGGGTCACTGTAGCTTTCTCT.

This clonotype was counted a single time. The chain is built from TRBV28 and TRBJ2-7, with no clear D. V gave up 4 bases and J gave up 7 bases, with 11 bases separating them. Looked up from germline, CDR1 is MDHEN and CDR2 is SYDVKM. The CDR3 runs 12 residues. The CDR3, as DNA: TGTGCCAGCAGTTCCCCTCAAGGTGAGCAGTACTTC. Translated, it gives CASSSPQGEQYF. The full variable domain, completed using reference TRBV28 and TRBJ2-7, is DVKVTQSSRYLVKRTGEKVFLECVQDMDHENMFWYRQDPGLGLRLIYFSYDVKMKEKGDIPEGYSVSREKKERFSLILESASTNQTSMYLCASSSPQGEQYFGPGTRLTVT.

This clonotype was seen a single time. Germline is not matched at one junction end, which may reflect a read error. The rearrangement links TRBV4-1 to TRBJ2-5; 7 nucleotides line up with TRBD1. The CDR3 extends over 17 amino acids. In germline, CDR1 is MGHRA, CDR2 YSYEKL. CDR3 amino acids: CAGSQEDRTRDLETQYF. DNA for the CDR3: TGCGCCGGCAGCCAAGAGGACAGGACGCGCGACCTGGAGACCCAGTACTTC.

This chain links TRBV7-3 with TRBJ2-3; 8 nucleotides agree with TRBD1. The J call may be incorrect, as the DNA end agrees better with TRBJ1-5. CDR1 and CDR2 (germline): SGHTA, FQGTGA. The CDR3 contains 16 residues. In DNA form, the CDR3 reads TGTGCCAGCAGCCCCGGACAGGGTTTTAGCACAGATACGCAGCATTTT. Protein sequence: CASSPGQGFSTDTQHF.

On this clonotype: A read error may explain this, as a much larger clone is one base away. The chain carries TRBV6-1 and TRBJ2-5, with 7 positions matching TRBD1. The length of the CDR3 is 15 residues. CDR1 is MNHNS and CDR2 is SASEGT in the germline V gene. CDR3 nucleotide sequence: TGTGCCAGCAGTGACATGACAGGGTTCGATGTGACCCAGTGCTTC. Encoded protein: CASSDMTGFDVTQCF.

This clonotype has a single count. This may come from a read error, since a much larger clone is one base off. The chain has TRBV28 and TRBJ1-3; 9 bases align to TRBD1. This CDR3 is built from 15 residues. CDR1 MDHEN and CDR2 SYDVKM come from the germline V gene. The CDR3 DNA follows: TGTGCCGGCAGCCCACCGGGACAGGGTCGGAACACCATATATTTT. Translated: CAGSPPGQGRNTIYF.

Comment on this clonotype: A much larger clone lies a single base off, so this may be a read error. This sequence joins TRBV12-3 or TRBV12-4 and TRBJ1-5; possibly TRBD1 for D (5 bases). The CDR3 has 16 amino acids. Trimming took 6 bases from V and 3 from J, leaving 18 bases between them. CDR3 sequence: CASSRGAVRINQPQHF. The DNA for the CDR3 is TGTGCCAGCAGCCGCGGGGCAGTTCGAATCAATCAGCCCCAGCATTTT.